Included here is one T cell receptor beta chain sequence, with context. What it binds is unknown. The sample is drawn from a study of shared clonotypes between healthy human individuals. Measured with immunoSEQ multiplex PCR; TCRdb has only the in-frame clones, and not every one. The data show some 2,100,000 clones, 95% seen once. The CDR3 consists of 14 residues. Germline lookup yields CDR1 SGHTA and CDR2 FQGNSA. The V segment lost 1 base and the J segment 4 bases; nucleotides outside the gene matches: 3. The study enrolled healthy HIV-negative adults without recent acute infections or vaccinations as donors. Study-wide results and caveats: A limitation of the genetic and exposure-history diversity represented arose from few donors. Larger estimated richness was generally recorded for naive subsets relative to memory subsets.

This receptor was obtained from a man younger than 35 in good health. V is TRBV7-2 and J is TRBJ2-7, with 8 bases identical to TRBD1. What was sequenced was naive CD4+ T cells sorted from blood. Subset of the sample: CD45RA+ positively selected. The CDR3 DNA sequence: TGTGCCAGCAGCTTAGGCAGGGGGCAGTACGAGCAGTACTTC. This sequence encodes CASSLGRGQYEQYF.